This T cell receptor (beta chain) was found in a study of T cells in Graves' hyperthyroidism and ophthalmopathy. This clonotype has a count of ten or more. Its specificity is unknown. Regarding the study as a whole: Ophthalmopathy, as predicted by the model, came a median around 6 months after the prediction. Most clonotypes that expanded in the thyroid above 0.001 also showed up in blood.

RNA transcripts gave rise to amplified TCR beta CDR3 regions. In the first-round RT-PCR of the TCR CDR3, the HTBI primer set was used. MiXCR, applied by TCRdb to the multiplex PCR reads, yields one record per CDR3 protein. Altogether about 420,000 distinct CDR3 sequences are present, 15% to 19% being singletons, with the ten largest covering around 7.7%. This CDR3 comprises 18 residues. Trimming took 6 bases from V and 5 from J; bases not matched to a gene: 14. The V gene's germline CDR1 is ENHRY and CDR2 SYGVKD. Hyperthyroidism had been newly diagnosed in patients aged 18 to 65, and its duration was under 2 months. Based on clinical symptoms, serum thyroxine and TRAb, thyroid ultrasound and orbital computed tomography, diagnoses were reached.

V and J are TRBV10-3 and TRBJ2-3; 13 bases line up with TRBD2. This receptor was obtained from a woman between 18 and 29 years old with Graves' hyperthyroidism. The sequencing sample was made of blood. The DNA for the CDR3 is TGTGCCATCAGCAAACTAGCGGGGGGGCCGGATCCTGGAGATACGCAGTATTTT. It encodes CAISKLAGGPDPGDTQYF.